Presented here are 17 T cell receptor beta chains from one specimen sequenced in a study of CD8 T cells in ankylosing spondylitis (TCRdb year 2017). Receptor libraries were prepared by 5' RACE. Sequencing took place on an Illumina HiSeq 2500. TCRdb passed the public sequencing reads through fastp at Q25 and MiXCR, retaining productive beta sequences. Here each entry gathers all rows of one CDR3 protein and keeps the most common genes and DNA. The sample yields about 360,000 distinct CDR3 sequences; around 20% were counted once. Less than 15% of the sample belongs to the ten largest clones. The specimen sequenced was blood, either unsorted or a sorted T cell fraction (not recorded which). The origin of the receptors is a male donor with ankylosing spondylitis or in good health (not recorded which).

The chain is built from TRBV7-8 and TRBJ2-5; 12 bases line up with TRBD1. Per germline, CDR1 SGHVS and CDR2 FQNEAQ. V lost 5 bases to trimming and J lost 5 bases; unmatched junction nucleotides: 9. The CDR3 is 16 amino acids. CDR3 nucleotides: TGTGCCAGCAGCACCGGGACAGGGGGCAGGGGGGAGACCCAGTACTTC. It specifies CASSTGTGGRGETQYF.

This clonotype has more than one count but fewer than ten. CDR3 bases: TGTGCCAGCAGTTTTTACCCACCCAGGGATACGCAGTATTTT. Protein sequence: CASSFYPPRDTQYF. The V call is TRBV12-3 or TRBV12-4, the J call TRBJ2-3; D unclear. V was cut by 3 bases and J by 6 bases, with 13 bases left in between. The CDR3 length is 14 residues.

This clonotype was seen a few times. The germline gene is not matched at one end of the junction; a read error may be the cause. V gene TRBV10-2 combines with J gene TRBJ1-1; D gene uncertain. The CDR3 totals 12 residues. Germline V gene lookup returns CDR1 WSHSY and CDR2 SAAADI. CDR3 sequence (DNA): TGCGCCAGCTCAGAGCACCCCACTGAAGGTTTCTTT. It codes for CASSEHPTEGFF.

This clonotype was recorded many times. The chain uses TRBV12-3 or TRBV12-4 and TRBJ2-2; D remains unclear. The V gene lost 7 bases and the J gene lost 2 bases, with 11 bases spanning the gap. The CDR3 spans 14 residues. The chain's CDR3 is CASNLDPNTGELFF. For the CDR3, the DNA is TGTGCCAGCAACCTGGACCCAAACACCGGGGAGCTGTTTTTT.

The chain carries TRBV5-6 and TRBJ2-2; D uncertain. The length of the CDR3 is 15 residues. CDR1 is SGHDT and CDR2 is YYEEEE in the germline V gene. V was cut by 0 bases and J by 6 bases, with 12 bases left in between. The CDR3 coding sequence is TGTGCCAGCAGCTTGGTCGATGCACGGTCCGGGGAGCTGTTTTTT. Translated: CASSLVDARSGELFF.

V gene TRBV5-1 combines with J gene TRBJ1-1, with a weak D call TRBD1 (5 bases). Germline loops: CDR1 SGHRS, CDR2 YFSETQ. V dropped 1 base and J dropped 2 bases, with 12 bases sitting between them. The CDR3 totals 15 residues. This chain's CDR3 is CASSLISTVNTEAFF. The DNA of the CDR3 is TGCGCCAGCAGCTTGATCTCGACAGTAAACACTGAAGCTTTCTTT.

The gene calls are TRBV7-8 and TRBJ2-7, with a tentative D call TRBD1 (6 bases). The germline V and J ends were trimmed by 0 bases and 4 bases, with 19 bases remaining between them. The CDR3 sequence is 17 residues long. Germline V gene sequence: CDR1 SGHVS, CDR2 FQNEAQ. CDR3 residues: CASSLAAWSDSRYEQYF. The CDR3 coding sequence is TGTGCCAGCAGCTTAGCGGCCTGGTCGGACAGCCGGTACGAGCAGTACTTC. Filled out from reference TRBV7-8 and TRBJ2-7, the complete variable domain reads GAGVSQSPRYKVAKRGQDVALRCDPISGHVSLFWYQQALGQGPEFLTYFQNEAQLDKSGLPSDRFFAERPEGSVSTLKIQRTQQEDSAVYLCASSLAAWSDSRYEQYFGPGTRLTVT.

The V gene is TRBV2, the J gene TRBJ2-2; D call uncertain. The CDR3 totals 12 residues. Looked up from germline, CDR1 is SNHLY and CDR2 is FYNNEI. This CDR3 reads CAGRPNTGELFF. The CDR3 DNA follows: TGTGCGGGCAGACCGAACACCGGGGAGCTGTTTTTT.

Only a few counts were recorded for this clonotype. V is TRBV6-5 and J is TRBJ2-7; 7 positions match TRBD1. The germline V gene has CDR1 MNHEY and CDR2 SVGAGI. The trim removed 0 bases at V and 5 bases at J, leaving 7 bases unmatched. CDR3 length: 15 amino acids. This CDR3 is CASSYSTGLRNEQYF. The DNA for the CDR3 is TGTGCCAGCAGTTACTCGACAGGGTTACGGAACGAGCAGTACTTC.

This sequence joins TRBV4-1 and TRBJ2-7; possibly TRBD1 for D (6 bases). The CDR3 spans 15 residues. CDR1 and CDR2 (germline): MGHRA, YSYEKL. With 1 base removed from V and 2 bases from J, the gap between germline ends came to 12 bases. The CDR3 coding sequence is TGCGCCAGCAGCCAAGGGGTGGGGGCCACCTACGAGCAGTACTTC. It translates to CASSQGVGATYEQYF.

This chain uses TRBV2 with TRBJ2-7; 11 bases agree with TRBD1. Germline-derived CDR1 and CDR2 are SNHLY and FYNNEI. V trimming: 2 bases; J trimming: 3 bases; junction bases outside the gene matches: 6. The CDR3 consists of 16 residues. This chain's CDR3 is CASSEHRDRGNYEQYF. As DNA, the CDR3 is TGTGCCAGCAGTGAACATCGGGACAGGGGGAACTACGAGCAGTACTTC.

J is TRBJ2-7 and V is TRBV28, with a weak D call TRBD1 (6 bases). V lost 8 bases to trimming and J lost 4 bases, with 15 bases between them. Germline V CDR1 and CDR2: MDHEN, SYDVKM. This CDR3 has 13 residues. In nucleotides, the CDR3 is TGTGCCAGCGGCGGTGGCAGGGGTTACGAGCAGTACTTC. Amino acid sequence: CASGGGRGYEQYF.

The chain recombines TRBV9 with TRBJ2-5; 9 bases agree with TRBD2. The CDR3 has 16 amino acids. CDR1 SGDLS and CDR2 YYNGEE come from the germline V gene. The ends lost 3 bases at V and 5 bases at J; junction bases unmatched: 11. In nucleotides, the CDR3 is TGTGCCAGCAGCGCGCCCCTTTGGACTAGCGTGGAGACCCAGTACTTC. Translating it yields CASSAPLWTSVETQYF.

The chain has TRBV12-3 or TRBV12-4 and TRBJ2-6; 11 bases map to TRBD2. The trim removed 7 bases at V and 4 bases at J, leaving 9 bases unmatched. The CDR3 has 17 residues. CDR3 bases: TGTGCCAGCACCCTACTAGCGGGGGAAGCGGGGGCCAACGTCCTGACTTTC. It yields the protein CASTLLAGEAGANVLTF.

This clonotype was counted only a few times. The V gene is TRBV29-1, the J gene TRBJ2-3; 9 bases are a match to TRBD1. The germline V gene has CDR1 SQVTM and CDR2 ANQGSEA. The CDR3 contains 15 residues. The V segment lost 3 bases and the J segment 5 bases; nucleotides outside the gene matches: 9. DNA for the CDR3: TGCAGCGTTGAGTGGGACAGGGCCCCCCTAGATACGCAGTATTTT. Its protein product is CSVEWDRAPLDTQYF.

The chain recombines TRBV12-3 or TRBV12-4 with TRBJ2-3; 7 bases line up with TRBD2. The CDR3 consists of 14 residues. V was pared by 2 bases and J by 6 bases, with 5 bases of the junction left unmatched. This chain's CDR3 is CASSLNGDYDTQYF. CDR3 coding DNA: TGTGCCAGCAGTTTAAATGGGGACTACGATACGCAGTATTTT.

The gene calls are TRBV20-1 and TRBJ2-7; D is perhaps TRBD1 (5 bases). This CDR3 is built from 15 residues. Germline V gene data show CDR1 as DFQATT and CDR2 as SNEGSKA (reference sequence). The germline V and J ends were trimmed by 0 bases and 1 base, with 13 bases remaining between them. The CDR3 nucleotides are TGCAGTGCTAGAGATAGCACAGGAAAGTCCTACGAGCAGTACTTC. Translation: CSARDSTGKSYEQYF.